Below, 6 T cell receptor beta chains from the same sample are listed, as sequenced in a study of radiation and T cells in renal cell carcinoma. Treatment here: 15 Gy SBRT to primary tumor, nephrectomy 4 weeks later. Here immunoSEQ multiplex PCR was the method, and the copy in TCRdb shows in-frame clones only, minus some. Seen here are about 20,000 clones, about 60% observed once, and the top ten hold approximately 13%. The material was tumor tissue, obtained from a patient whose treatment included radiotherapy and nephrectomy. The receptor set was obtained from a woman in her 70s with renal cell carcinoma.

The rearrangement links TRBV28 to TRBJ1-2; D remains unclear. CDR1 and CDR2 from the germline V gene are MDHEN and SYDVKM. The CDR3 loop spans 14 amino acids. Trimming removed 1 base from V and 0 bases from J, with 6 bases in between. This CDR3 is CASSLYDPNYGYTF. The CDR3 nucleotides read TGTGCCAGCAGTTTATACGACCCTAACTATGGCTACACCTTC.

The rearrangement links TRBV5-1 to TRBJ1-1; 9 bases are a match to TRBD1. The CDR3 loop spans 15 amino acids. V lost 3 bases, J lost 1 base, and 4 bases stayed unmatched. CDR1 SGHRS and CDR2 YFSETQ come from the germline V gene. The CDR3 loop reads CASSWSTGGNTEAFF. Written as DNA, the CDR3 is TGCGCCAGCAGCTGGTCGACAGGGGGGAACACTGAAGCTTTCTTT. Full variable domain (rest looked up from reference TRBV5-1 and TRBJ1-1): KAGVTQTPRYLIKTRGQQVTLSCSPISGHRSVSWYQQTPGQGLQFLFEYFSETQRNKGNFPGRFSGRQFSNSRSEMNVSTLELGDSALYLCASSWSTGGNTEAFFGQGTRLTVV.

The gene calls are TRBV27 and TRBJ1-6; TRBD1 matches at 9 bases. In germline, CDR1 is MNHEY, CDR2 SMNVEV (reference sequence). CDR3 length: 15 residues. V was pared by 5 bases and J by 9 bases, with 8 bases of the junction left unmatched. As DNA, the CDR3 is TGTGCCAGCAGTGCCTACAGGGGGCAGGGTTCACCCCTCCACTTT. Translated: CASSAYRGQGSPLHF.

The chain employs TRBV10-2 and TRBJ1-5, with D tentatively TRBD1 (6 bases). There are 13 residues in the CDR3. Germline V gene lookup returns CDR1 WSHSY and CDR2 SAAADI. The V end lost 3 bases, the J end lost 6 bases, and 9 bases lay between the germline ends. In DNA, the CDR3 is TGCGCCAGCAGTGACAGGGGAGGTCAGCCCCAGCATTTT. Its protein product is CASSDRGGQPQHF.

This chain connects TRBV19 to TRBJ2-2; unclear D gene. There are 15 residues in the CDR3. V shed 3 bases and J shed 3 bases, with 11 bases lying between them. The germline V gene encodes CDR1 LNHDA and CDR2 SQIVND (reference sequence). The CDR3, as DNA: TGTGCCAGTAGTATTGTGCAGGAACACACCGGGGAGCTGTTTTTT. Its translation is CASSIVQEHTGELFF.

The CDR3 loop is CAWSLGRGASSYNEQFF. CDR3 coding DNA: TGTGCCTGGAGCCTTGGTCGGGGGGCAAGCTCCTACAATGAGCAGTTCTTC. This chain uses TRBV30 with TRBJ2-1, with D maybe TRBD2 (7 bases). The CDR3 totals 17 residues. Germline CDR1 reads GTSNPN; CDR2 reads SVGIG (reference sequence). The ends were cut back, 3 bases at V and 0 bases at J, with 18 bases in the middle.